This T cell receptor (beta chain) was retrieved from a study of blood T cell repertoires in COVID-19. Profiling relied on immunoSEQ multiplex PCR, and the TCRdb table lists in-frame clones only, not all of them. The data show around 130,000 clones, 86% seen once. The CDR3 has 16 amino acids. Germline V CDR1 and CDR2: SGHAT, FQNNGV. Trimming took 1 base from V and 5 from J; bases not matched to a gene: 6. The chain has TRBV11-2 and TRBJ2-2; the match to TRBD1 covers 8 bases. Sequenced sample: PBMCs or T cells enriched from blood (not recorded which). This receptor was identified in a woman aged 50 to 60 who had recovered from COVID-19. The CDR3 reads CASSLVQGALTGELFF. The CDR3 DNA is TGTGCCAGCAGCTTAGTGCAGGGGGCATTAACCGGGGAGCTGTTTTTT.